Following are 8 T cell receptor beta chains from one sample sequenced in a study of identical twins. One entry per CDR3 protein, called by TCRdb with MiXCR from the 5' RACE reads. The sample has some 500,000 distinct CDR3 sequences, 22% seen once. In addition, the sample was reused for a study of T cells expressing NK-cell markers.

Sequencing was carried out using CD4+ T cells sorted from blood. All receptors derive from a young woman in good health.

V usage is TRBV5-1 and J usage is TRBJ2-5, with D perhaps being TRBD1 or TRBD2 (5 bases each). The V gene lost 4 bases and the J gene lost 6 bases, with 19 bases spanning the gap. CDR1 and CDR2 (germline): SGHRS, YFSETQ. The CDR3 runs 15 residues. The CDR3 DNA is TGCGCCAGCAGCCGAGAGGGGACGCCTGAAAAGACCCAGTACTTC. It specifies CASSREGTPEKTQYF.

The J gene is TRBJ2-2, the V gene TRBV5-4; D may be TRBD2 (5 bases). Trimming shortened V by 5 bases and J by 0 bases, and 14 bases separated the two germline ends. Germline V gene lookup returns CDR1 SGHNT and CDR2 YYREEE (reference sequence). This CDR3 comprises 16 residues. The CDR3 region is CASRPGVAPNTGELFF. Here the CDR3 DNA reads TGTGCCAGCAGACCCGGGGTAGCGCCGAACACCGGGGAGCTGTTTTTT.

Points on this clonotype: The junction differs from germline at one of its ends, possibly a read error. V is TRBV20-1 and J is TRBJ2-1; TRBD2 matches 9 bases. CDR3 length: 10 residues. The germline V gene encodes CDR1 DFQATT and CDR2 SNEGSKA (reference sequence). For the CDR3, the DNA is TGCAGTGCTAGTGTCGCGGGAGGGGTCTTC. Encoded protein: CSASVAGGVF.

The rearrangement joins TRBV15 to TRBJ2-3; D is unresolved. CDR3 length: 15 amino acids. Trimming pared 5 bases from V and 3 bases from J, leaving 15 bases between. Germline-derived CDR1 and CDR2 are LNHNV and YYDKDF (reference sequence). CDR3 sequence: CATSLILSGTDTQYF. As DNA, the CDR3 is TGTGCCACCAGCCTCATTTTATCCGGGACAGATACGCAGTATTTT.

This clonotype was counted between two and nine times. This sequence joins TRBV5-1 and TRBJ2-3; D gene ambiguous. The CDR3 contains 14 residues. Germline CDR1 and CDR2: SGHRS and YFSETQ. Trimming took 3 bases from V and 4 from J, leaving 12 bases between them. The CDR3 sequence is CASSWTFIADTQYF. DNA of the CDR3: TGCGCCAGCAGCTGGACCTTTATCGCAGATACGCAGTATTTT. Full variable domain (outside the CDR3, taken from reference TRBV5-1 and TRBJ2-3): KAGVTQTPRYLIKTRGQQVTLSCSPISGHRSVSWYQQTPGQGLQFLFEYFSETQRNKGNFPGRFSGRQFSNSRSEMNVSTLELGDSALYLCASSWTFIADTQYFGPGTRLTVL.

This clonotype appeared many times. The chain joins TRBV20-1 to TRBJ2-2; D perhaps matches TRBD1 (6 bases). The ends were cut back, 1 base at V and 1 base at J, with 7 bases in the middle. Looked up from germline, CDR1 is DFQATT and CDR2 is SNEGSKA (reference sequence). The CDR3 consists of 14 residues. The CDR3 loop is CSARVGGNTGELFF. CDR3 nucleotide sequence: TGCAGTGCTAGAGTAGGGGGGAACACCGGGGAGCTGTTTTTT.

This clonotype has more than one count but fewer than ten. The chain links TRBV12-3 or TRBV12-4 to TRBJ2-5; 7 bases align to TRBD1. V dropped 3 bases and J dropped 4; count of bases not matched to a gene: 5. This CDR3 is 14 amino acids long. Here the CDR3 reads CASSFRGLLETQYF. CDR3 nucleotide sequence: TGTGCCAGCAGTTTTAGGGGGCTGCTAGAGACCCAGTACTTC.

This clonotype was seen only a few times. The DNA for the CDR3 is TGTGCCAGCAGCTTAGTTCCGGGGCTTCCCCGGCAGGGGAACACTGAAGCTTTCTTT. As protein: CASSLVPGLPRQGNTEAFF. This chain links TRBV11-1 with TRBJ1-1, with TRBD1 as a possible D gene (5 bases). The length of the CDR3 is 19 residues. Germline values: CDR1 SGHAT, CDR2 FQDESV (reference sequence). Trimming cost V 1 base and J 1 base, with 22 bases left between them.